This TCR beta chain was sequenced during a study of T cell clonotyping in hematopoietic cell transplantation. Assay used: immunoSEQ multiplex PCR; TCRdb lists only in-frame clones, some missing. The data hold more than 8,000 clones, with about 88% observed a single time. Indicated time point: recipient sample about 28 days before transplant, after cytoreduction. Recipients were bled about 28 days pretransplant and at posttransplant days 30, 100, 180. This clone was counted between two and nine times. The CDR3 contains 14 residues. With V trimmed by 2 bases and J by 8 bases, 9 bases remained unmatched. Germline V gene sequence: CDR1 GTSNPN, CDR2 SVGIG (reference sequence).

The chain is built from TRBV30 and TRBJ1-2; 9 bases are shared with TRBD1. The sample here was peripheral blood mononuclear cells, taken before stem cell transplant. This TCR derives from a woman aged 55-69 years with acute myeloid leukemia. Some clones in this sample may be carry-over from other donors' samples. CDR3 nucleotides: TGTGCCTGGAGTACCCCGGACAGGGGTGGCGGCTACACCTTC. It specifies CAWSTPDRGGGYTF.